Described below is a single T cell receptor (beta chain) sequence and its context. Germline CDR1 is SEHNR and CDR2 is FQNEAQ (reference sequence). The V and J ends lost 1 base and 2 bases, in that order; junction bases with no gene match: 8. This CDR3 has 18 residues. This sample is part of a study of blood T cells in healthy people across ages. Sample-barcoded 5' priming and a J-beta primer mix drove a second PCR of roughly 7 to 11 cycles. MiXCR, applied by TCRdb to the 5' RACE reads, yields one record per CDR3 protein. The sample includes roughly 2 million distinct CDR3 sequences, approximately 50% of them seen just once.

Sequenced sample: blood. The TCR was taken from a woman aged 40 to 55 in good health. The chain couples TRBV7-9 to TRBJ2-1; 10 nucleotides match TRBD2. CDR3 DNA: TGTGCCAGCAGCTTAGGGGTGGCGAGCGGGGGGGCCTACAATGAGCAGTTCTTC. Translating it yields CASSLGVASGGAYNEQFF.